This T cell receptor beta chain was recorded in a study of blood T cells in healthy people across ages. Broader study findings: Higher naive T cell percentage went strongly together with higher TCR beta diversity. The study found more naive CD4+ cells and higher diversity in long-lived than aged donors. Donor CMV infection status was unknown, possibly confounding age-related changes in expanded clonotypes.

Concerning this clonotype: The antigen is not known.

Through a sample-barcoded 5' primer and a J-beta primer mix, a second PCR was run for roughly 6 to 12 cycles. TCRdb re-called the 5' RACE reads through MiXCR, storing one row per CDR3 protein. The sample carries about 1.1 million distinct CDR3 sequences, less than 45% recorded once. Each of the donors had about 9.9 milliliters of peripheral blood drawn into EDTA-treated Vacutainer tubes. Trimming took 2 bases from V and 6 from J, leaving 7 bases between them. Germline CDR1 is SQVTM and CDR2 is ANQGSEA. The CDR3 covers 11 residues. Sequencing used blood. This sequence originates from a man younger than 30 in good health. The chain links TRBV29-1 to TRBJ1-1, with a tentative D call TRBD1 (5 bases). CDR3 sequence: CSVEQGSEAFF. The CDR3, as DNA: TGCAGCGTTGAACAGGGCTCTGAAGCTTTCTTT.